These 4 T cell receptor beta chains were sequenced from one sample in a study of response to subunit inactivated influenza vaccine. Via MiXCR, TCRdb re-called the RT-PCR reads, giving one row per CDR3 protein. The sample has about 830,000 distinct CDR3 sequences; roughly 20% are singletons. This material consisted of PBMCs from blood, taken around 5 days after vaccination. These receptors all come from a man in his fifties who received an inactivated influenza vaccine.

The chain is built from TRBV13 and TRBJ2-5, with D tentatively TRBD2 (5 bases). Germline values: CDR1 PRHDT, CDR2 FYEKMQ (reference sequence). The V and J ends lost 4 bases and 1 base respectively, with 25 bases between them. CDR3 length: 19 amino acids. CDR3 nucleotides: TGTGCCAGCAGCTGGGGTTTGCGTACTCCCACTAGGGCCCAAGAGACCCAGTACTTC. The encoded protein is CASSWGLRTPTRAQETQYF. The whole variable domain, filled in from reference TRBV13 and TRBJ2-5, reads AAGVIQSPRHLIKEKRETATLKCYPIPRHDTVYWYQQGPGQDPQFLISFYEKMQSDKGSIPDRFSAQQFSDYHSELNMSSLELGDSALYFCASSWGLRTPTRAQETQYFGPGTRLLVL.

This clonotype was observed a handful of times. The rearrangement joins TRBV12-3 or TRBV12-4 to TRBJ2-4, with 7 bases fitting TRBD1. V dropped 7 bases and J dropped 1; count of bases not matched to a gene: 7. This CDR3 spans 15 amino acids. In DNA form, the CDR3 reads TGTGCCAGCACCGAGGGGGCTGTGGCCAAAAACATTCAGTACTTC. This translates into CASTEGAVAKNIQYF.

The V gene is TRBV6-5, the J gene TRBJ2-5, with no clear D. V was clipped by 3 bases and J by 4 bases, with 12 bases between them. CDR1 is MNHEY, CDR2 SVGAGI, per germline. The CDR3 contains 14 residues. CDR3 in DNA: TGTGCCAGCAGTTATGGCCTAGATCGAGAGACCCAGTACTTC. It is translated as CASSYGLDRETQYF.

V gene TRBV6-2 or TRBV6-3 combines with J gene TRBJ2-7; D gene unclear. V lost 2 bases to trimming and J lost 1 base, with 9 bases between them. Germline lookup yields CDR1 MNHEY and CDR2 SVGEGT. CDR3 size: 14 residues. DNA of the CDR3: TGTGCCAGCAGTTACCCGGACCATTCCTACGAGCAGTACTTC. It translates to CASSYPDHSYEQYF.